Following are 28 T cell receptor beta chains from one sample sequenced in a study of Graves' ophthalmopathy and Graves' hyperthyroidism. RNA transcripts yielded amplified TCR beta CDR3 regions. Second-round multiplex PCR followed a first-round RT-PCR using HTBI primers. A single record per CDR3 protein comes from TCRdb applying MiXCR to the multiplex PCR reads. The table has around 670,000 distinct CDR3 sequences, approximately 40% seen once. The sample comprised peripheral blood. Receptors originate from an adult man with Graves' ophthalmopathy.

The genes are TRBV24-1 and TRBJ1-2, with 7 bases fitting TRBD1. The CDR3 totals 15 residues. Looked up from germline, CDR1 is KGHDR and CDR2 is SFDVKD. Losses at the gene ends were 8 bases for V and 1 base for J; bases not matched to a gene: 9. The CDR3 DNA follows: TGTGCCACCAATGGGGGACAGCCCAGTAACTATGGCTACACCTTC. Translated, it gives CATNGGQPSNYGYTF.

The chain links TRBV10-3 to TRBJ2-3, with 13 bases that match TRBD2. Per germline, CDR1 ENHRY and CDR2 SYGVKD. This CDR3 is built from 16 residues. The V gene end was trimmed by 2 bases and the J gene end by 2 bases; junction bases not matched to a gene: 1. CDR3 region: CAISEGTSGDTDTQYF. CDR3 in DNA: TGTGCCATCAGTGAGGGGACTAGCGGGGACACAGATACGCAGTATTTT.

This clonotype was recorded many times. This sequence joins TRBV7-2 and TRBJ2-7, with 7 bases fitting TRBD2. Germline trimming cut 1 base from V and 2 bases from J; bases unmatched to any gene: 2. Germline V gives CDR1 SGHTA, CDR2 FQGNSA. This CDR3 contains 14 residues. The CDR3 spells CASSLGGGTYEQYF. CDR3 sequence (DNA): TGTGCCAGCAGCTTAGGCGGGGGAACCTACGAGCAGTACTTC.

The chain has TRBV20-1 and TRBJ2-7; perhaps D is TRBD1 or TRBD2 (5 bases each). The ends were cut back, 5 bases at V and 4 bases at J, with 12 bases in the middle. Germline CDR1 is DFQATT and CDR2 is SNEGSKA (reference sequence). This CDR3 contains 12 residues. The CDR3: CSAVGVGYEQYF. In DNA form, the CDR3 reads TGCAGTGCTGTGGGGGTAGGTTACGAGCAGTACTTC.

The genes are TRBV29-1 and TRBJ2-5, with 7 bases that match TRBD2. CDR3 size: 14 residues. Germline V lookup: CDR1 SQVTM, CDR2 ANQGSEA. V trimming: 1 base; J trimming: 7 bases; junction bases outside the gene matches: 9. In DNA, the CDR3 is TGCAGCGTTGAAGGTAGCGGGCCCATAGGGACCCAGTACTTC. This encodes CSVEGSGPIGTQYF.

This clonotype was recorded many times. The J gene is TRBJ2-5, the V gene TRBV10-3, with D unclear. The germline V gene encodes CDR1 ENHRY and CDR2 SYGVKD. Trimming cost V 0 bases and J 5 bases, with 7 bases left between them. The CDR3 consists of 13 residues. As DNA, the CDR3 is TGTGCCATCAGTGAGTCGACTCGCGAGACCCAGTACTTC. Translated: CAISESTRETQYF.

Regarding this clonotype: At one of its ends the junction is not consistent with the germline gene, which may arise from a read error. This sequence joins TRBV10-3 and TRBJ2-7; 9 nucleotides agree with TRBD2. The CDR3 runs to 15 residues. CDR1 is ENHRY and CDR2 is SYGVKD in the germline V gene. This CDR3 reads CASSDATSGSYEQYF. The CDR3 nucleotides read TGTGCCAGCAGTGACGCGACTAGCGGCTCCTACGAGCAGTACTTC.

V usage is TRBV7-2 and J usage is TRBJ2-3, with a possible D match to TRBD2 (6 bases). The CDR3 contains 16 residues. V lost 1 base and J lost 0, with 11 bases in between. Germline V gene data show CDR1 as SGHTA and CDR2 as FQGNSA. The CDR3 coding sequence is TGTGCCAGCAGCTTAGATACTAGCAGTAGCACAGATACGCAGTATTTT. It codes for CASSLDTSSSTDTQYF.

This clonotype was found many times. The J gene is TRBJ1-5, the V gene TRBV2; no firm D call. Trimming shortened V by 6 bases and J by 3 bases, and 9 bases separated the two germline ends. Germline CDR1 is SNHLY and CDR2 is FYNNEI. The CDR3 is 13 residues long. CDR3 DNA sequence: TGTGCCAGCAGGGGCCACGACAATCAGCCCCAGCATTTT. Translation: CASRGHDNQPQHF.

On this clonotype itself: This likely comes from a read error, as the CDR3 has no conserved phenylalanine or tryptophan at its end. The DNA is omitted, as the CDR3 cannot be located on it reliably, and the CDR3 follows TCRdb's listing. V and J are TRBV2 and TRBJ2-5. The CDR3 length is 9 residues, termini included. Germline assignment: CDR1 SNHLY and CDR2 FYNNEI. CDR3 protein: CASSLAPNY.

The table lists this clonotype with many counts. The rearrangement links TRBV20-1 to TRBJ1-6, with D unresolved. Trimming stripped 2 bases from V and 7 bases from J, with 15 bases between. The germline V gene encodes CDR1 DFQATT and CDR2 SNEGSKA (reference sequence). The CDR3 is made up of 15 amino acids. The CDR3 nucleotides are TGCAGTGCTAGAAGGGCCGGAGGAGTAAATTCACCCCTCCACTTT. Translating it yields CSARRAGGVNSPLHF.

The chain recombines TRBV7-2 with TRBJ2-7; perhaps D is TRBD1 or TRBD2 (6 bases each). Germline assignment: CDR1 SGHTA and CDR2 FQGNSA. V lost 6 bases, J lost 3 bases, and 15 bases lay in between. The CDR3 loop spans 14 amino acids. Written as DNA, the CDR3 is TGTGCCAGCAGTAGAAAGGGGGGAGACTACGAGCAGTACTTC. This encodes CASSRKGGDYEQYF.

Of note for this clonotype: This may be a read error, as it is one base from a much larger clone. This sequence joins TRBV11-2 and TRBJ2-7; D assignment may be TRBD1 or TRBD2 (5 bases each). The CDR3 is 14 amino acids. V was shortened by 1 base and J by 5 bases, with 12 bases between the two germline ends. CDR1 and CDR2 from the germline V gene are SGHAT and FQNNGV. The CDR3 sequence: CASSLGTGTDEQYF. The CDR3 nucleotides read TGTGCCAGCAGCTTAGGGACGGGGACGGACGAGCAGTACTTC. Variable domain in full (rest from reference TRBV11-2 and TRBJ2-7): EAGVAQSPRYKIIEKRQSVAFWCNPISGHATLYWYQQILGQGPKLLIQFQNNGVVDDSQLPKDRFSAERLKGVDSTLKIQPAKLEDSAVYLCASSLGTGTDEQYFGPGTRLTVT.

This chain connects TRBV6-6 to TRBJ2-5; D unresolved. The ends were cut back, 5 bases at V and 0 bases at J, with 10 bases in the middle. The CDR3 extends over 14 amino acids. The germline V gene has CDR1 MNHNY and CDR2 SVGAGI (reference sequence). The CDR3 loop is CASSRRRYQETQYF. The CDR3 DNA reads as TGTGCCAGCAGTAGACGCAGGTACCAAGAGACCCAGTACTTC.

This clonotype appeared a few times. The chain couples TRBV6-6 to TRBJ1-1; D is undetermined. In germline, CDR1 is MNHNY, CDR2 SVGAGI (reference sequence). The CDR3 runs to 14 residues. Between the trimmed V and J ends, which lost 2 bases and 6 bases, there was a span of 13 bases. DNA of the CDR3: TGTGCCAGCAGTTACAGCCTACCCGACGCTGAAGCTTTCTTT. Encoded protein: CASSYSLPDAEAFF.

In its sample, this clonotype was seen many times. V gene TRBV7-9 combines with J gene TRBJ1-4; D is possibly TRBD1 (6 bases). Germline values: CDR1 SEHNR, CDR2 FQNEAQ (reference sequence). The CDR3 is made up of 13 amino acids. Trimming pared 4 bases from V and 7 bases from J, leaving 10 bases between. CDR3 residues: CASSSRGTEKLFF. The CDR3 DNA reads as TGTGCCAGCAGCTCAAGGGGGACTGAAAAACTGTTTTTT.

The DNA of the CDR3 is TGCAGCGCGGGGACAGGGCACACCATATATTTT. It codes for CSAGTGHTIYF. The chain links TRBV29-1 to TRBJ1-3; 9 bases agree with TRBD1. Germline V gene sequence: CDR1 SQVTM, CDR2 ANQGSEA. There are 11 residues in the CDR3. V shed 7 bases, J shed 8 bases, and the junction held 3 bases outside the gene matches.

This clonotype was recorded at least ten times. V gene TRBV3-1 combines with J gene TRBJ2-7; D unclear. V was cut by 3 bases and J by 6 bases, with 9 bases left in between. Germline V gene data show CDR1 as LGHDT and CDR2 as YNNKEL (reference sequence). The CDR3 runs to 12 residues. The CDR3 DNA sequence: TGTGCCAGCAGCCACGGACGCGGCGAGCAGTACTTC. Protein product: CASSHGRGEQYF.

The DNA of the CDR3 is TGTGCCAGCAGCATAGGCGCCAGGGGCATGTATAATTCACCCCTCCACTTT. Translation gives CASSIGARGMYNSPLHF. The chain joins TRBV7-9 to TRBJ1-6; D possibly corresponds to TRBD1 (6 bases). V was cut by 5 bases and J by 4 bases, with 18 bases left in between. The CDR3 totals 17 residues. Looked up from germline, CDR1 is SEHNR and CDR2 is FQNEAQ (reference sequence).

The CDR3 DNA follows: TGTGCCAGCAGCCGACGGTGGCAGCCCCAGCATTTT. Translating gives CASSRRWQPQHF. The chain joins TRBV2 to TRBJ1-5; no clear D gene. V lost 6 bases and J 7 bases, leaving 10 bases between the germline ends. This CDR3 region has 12 residues. Germline V gives CDR1 SNHLY, CDR2 FYNNEI.

V is TRBV5-1 and J is TRBJ2-7, with D hard to call. Trimming cost V 2 bases and J 3 bases, with 12 bases left between them. The CDR3 spans 14 residues. Germline loops: CDR1 SGHRS, CDR2 YFSETQ. For the CDR3, the DNA is TGCGCCAGCAGCTTACCGGCAGCCAGCTACGAGCAGTACTTC. This translates into CASSLPAASYEQYF.

In its sample, this clonotype was seen many times. The chain links TRBV19 to TRBJ1-5, with D uncertain. Looked up from germline, CDR1 is LNHDA and CDR2 is SQIVND (reference sequence). CDR3 length: 15 amino acids. Between the trimmed V and J ends, which lost 3 bases and 3 bases, there was a span of 12 bases. The DNA for the CDR3 is TGTGCCAGTAGTATTTCTACAGTACACAATCAGCCCCAGCATTTT. This translates into CASSISTVHNQPQHF. Drawing the rest from reference TRBV19 and TRBJ1-5, the complete variable domain is DGGITQSPKYLFRKEGQNVTLSCEQNLNHDAMYWYRQDPGQGLRLIYYSQIVNDFQKGDIAEGYSVSREKKESFPLTVTSAQKNPTAFYLCASSISTVHNQPQHFGDGTRLSIL.

The chain links TRBV6-5 to TRBJ2-2; D is undetermined. This CDR3 has 16 amino acids. The germline V gene has CDR1 MNHEY and CDR2 SVGAGI. Trimming removed 4 bases at V and 0 bases at J, with 12 bases between. The CDR3 DNA reads TGTGCCAGCAGTTTTTACCAGACCGCGAACACCGGGGAGCTGTTTTTT. Its translation: CASSFYQTANTGELFF.

This chain connects TRBV2 to TRBJ2-6; 7 bases are shared with TRBD1. CDR1 SNHLY and CDR2 FYNNEI come from the germline V gene. The CDR3 consists of 17 residues. After removal of 9 bases from V and 0 bases from J, the junction contained 11 bases not matched to a gene. The CDR3 DNA reads TGTGCCAGTTCGACAGGGTCCTCCGTCTCTGGGGCCAACGTCCTGACTTTC. Its translation: CASSTGSSVSGANVLTF.

The rearrangement joins TRBV19 to TRBJ2-2; maybe TRBD2 (6 bases). Trimming removed 6 bases at V and 3 bases at J, with 17 bases between. CDR1 LNHDA and CDR2 SQIVND come from the germline V gene (reference sequence). This CDR3 contains 16 residues. CDR3 in amino acids: CASRSPGQRDTGELFF. In nucleotides, the CDR3 is TGTGCCAGTAGGTCCCCTGGGCAGCGGGACACCGGGGAGCTGTTTTTT.

There are a few counts of this clonotype. The genes are TRBV11-3 and TRBJ1-2, with D hard to call. Trimming took off 5 bases at V and 0 bases at J, with 13 bases between the two ends. Germline-derived CDR1 and CDR2 are SGHNT and YENEEA. The CDR3 consists of 15 residues. The CDR3 DNA is TGTGCCAGCAGCCTAGCTAATACCGCTAACTATGGCTACACCTTC. This encodes CASSLANTANYGYTF.

This clonotype has a count of ten or more. This sequence joins TRBV7-2 and TRBJ2-7; D ambiguous. Trimming removed 5 bases at V and 2 bases at J, with 10 bases between. The CDR3 has 13 amino acids. In germline, CDR1 is SGHTA, CDR2 FQGNSA. The CDR3 spells CASSPQVTYEQYF. CDR3 sequence (DNA): TGTGCCAGCAGCCCGCAGGTCACCTACGAGCAGTACTTC.

A few counts support this clonotype. The chain is built from TRBV7-9 and TRBJ2-7, with TRBD2 matching 12 bases. CDR1 and CDR2 from the germline V gene are SEHNR and FQNEAQ (reference sequence). Unmatched junction bases numbered 9, after V lost 6 bases and J lost 6 bases. The CDR3 covers 15 residues. The CDR3 DNA reads TGTGCCAGCAGTACCAAGACTAGCGGGAGCTTCGAGCAGTACTTC. It yields the protein CASSTKTSGSFEQYF.